These 20 T cell receptor beta chains were all obtained from the same sample, sequenced in a study of blood T cell repertoires in COVID-19. TCRdb keeps only in-frame clones here, not all; method: immunoSEQ multiplex PCR. Here the sample spans about 230,000 clones, under 90% being singletons. Source material: peripheral blood. All receptors derive from a man between 45 and 60 years old with COVID-19, enrolled during active disease.

The CDR3 nucleotides are TGTGCCAGTAGTACCAGTAGCACAGATACGCAGTATTTT. The encoded protein is CASSTSSTDTQYF. The chain combines TRBV19 with TRBJ2-3; D is undetermined. The V gene's germline CDR1 is LNHDA and CDR2 SQIVND (reference sequence). The CDR3 covers 13 residues. Trimming took 4 bases from V and 0 from J, leaving 5 bases between them. Using reference TRBV19 and TRBJ2-3 for the parts outside the CDR3, the full variable domain is DGGITQSPKYLFRKEGQNVTLSCEQNLNHDAMYWYRQDPGQGLRLIYYSQIVNDFQKGDIAEGYSVSREKKESFPLTVTSAQKNPTAFYLCASSTSSTDTQYFGPGTRLTVL.

The chain carries TRBV7-2 and TRBJ2-2, with 7 bases aligning to TRBD1. The length of the CDR3 is 16 residues. Unmatched junction bases numbered 8, after V lost 0 bases and J lost 7 bases. Germline-derived CDR1 and CDR2 are SGHTA and FQGNSA. This CDR3 reads CASSLASGTVNGELFF. DNA of the CDR3: TGTGCCAGCAGCTTAGCTTCGGGGACAGTCAACGGGGAGCTGTTTTTT.

This chain joins TRBV19 and TRBJ1-1; D gene ambiguous. The germline V gene encodes CDR1 LNHDA and CDR2 SQIVND (reference sequence). The CDR3 covers 12 residues. V was trimmed by 5 bases and J by 1 base, leaving 5 bases between them. DNA for the CDR3: TGTGCCAGTAGTCGTCGGAACACTGAAGCTTTCTTT. This translates into CASSRRNTEAFF.

The V gene is TRBV3-1 (or the pseudogene TRBV3-2), the J gene TRBJ2-1, with D maybe TRBD2 (5 bases). V was shortened by 1 base and J by 8 bases, with 6 bases between the two germline ends. Germline V lookup: CDR1 LGHDT, CDR2 YNNKEL (reference sequence). The length of the CDR3 is 12 residues. The CDR3 protein is CASSQVGDEQFF. The DNA for the CDR3 is TGTGCCAGCAGCCAAGTCGGGGATGAGCAGTTCTTC.

The rearrangement joins TRBV9 to TRBJ2-1; 10 positions match TRBD2. The germline gives CDR1 SGDLS, CDR2 YYNGEE. V was pared by 10 bases and J by 4 bases, with 8 bases of the junction left unmatched. The CDR3 runs to 14 residues. The CDR3 here is CAGPAGGQYNEQFF. The CDR3 DNA reads TGTGCCGGGCCAGCGGGGGGGCAATACAATGAGCAGTTCTTC.

CDR3 coding DNA: TGTGCCAGCAGCTTGGCCCCGAGTCAGCCCCAGCATTTT. Translating it yields CASSLAPSQPQHF. The chain combines TRBV5-5 with TRBJ1-5; D remains ambiguous. The CDR3 totals 13 residues. V was trimmed by 0 bases and J by 6 bases, leaving 7 bases between them. The germline CDR1 and CDR2 sequences are SGHKS and YYEKEE (reference sequence).

The chain recombines TRBV7-2 with TRBJ2-7; D is undetermined. The V gene lost 1 base and the J gene lost 6 bases, with 13 bases spanning the gap. CDR3 length equals 14 residues. The germline V gene encodes CDR1 SGHTA and CDR2 FQGNSA. CDR3 DNA sequence: TGTGCCAGCAGCTTAGGAGACATTCTGGGCGAGCAGTACTTC. Translation gives CASSLGDILGEQYF.

This clone was seen just once. The chain recombines TRBV19 with TRBJ2-1; 9 bases match TRBD1. The CDR3 loop spans 13 amino acids. Per germline, CDR1 LNHDA and CDR2 SQIVND (reference sequence). Trimming removed 8 bases from V and 5 bases from J; junction bases left unmatched: 4. The CDR3 bases are TGTGCCAGTCCACAGGGGGCCGACAATGAGCAGTTCTTC. Encoded protein: CASPQGADNEQFF.

This chain uses TRBV30 with TRBJ2-5, with a tentative D call TRBD2 (6 bases). CDR1 is GTSNPN and CDR2 is SVGIG in the germline V gene (reference sequence). The CDR3 runs 14 residues. The V and J ends lost 2 bases and 2 bases respectively, with 12 bases between them. The CDR3 reads CAWSPGTVQETQYF. For the CDR3, the DNA is TGTGCCTGGAGTCCCGGGACTGTACAAGAGACCCAGTACTTC.

This chain joins TRBV19 and TRBJ1-1; the D is unclear. V shed 0 bases and J shed 6 bases, with 14 bases lying between them. In germline, CDR1 is LNHDA, CDR2 SQIVND (reference sequence). CDR3 length: 15 amino acids. CDR3 amino acids: CASSIEPRERSEAFF. The CDR3 DNA reads as TGTGCCAGTAGTATAGAGCCGCGGGAGCGATCTGAAGCTTTCTTT. Full variable domain (missing parts from reference TRBV19 and TRBJ1-1): DGGITQSPKYLFRKEGQNVTLSCEQNLNHDAMYWYRQDPGQGLRLIYYSQIVNDFQKGDIAEGYSVSREKKESFPLTVTSAQKNPTAFYLCASSIEPRERSEAFFGQGTRLTVV.

The rearrangement uses TRBV5-1 and TRBJ2-7; possibly TRBD1 for D (6 bases). Germline V gene lookup returns CDR1 SGHRS and CDR2 YFSETQ. The CDR3 is 13 amino acids. Trimming removed 6 bases from V and 5 bases from J, with 15 bases in between. The CDR3 bases are TGCGCCAGCATGGGGCAGGGGAGCCACGAGCAGTACTTC. Protein: CASMGQGSHEQYF.

The V call is TRBV19, the J call TRBJ2-5; TRBD1 is a possible D gene (5 bases). CDR3 length equals 14 residues. The germline gives CDR1 LNHDA, CDR2 SQIVND (reference sequence). V lost 5 bases to trimming and J lost 1 base, with 11 bases between them. The CDR3 region has the DNA TGTGCCAGTAGTGGCGACAGTATCCAAGAGACCCAGTACTTC. Its protein product is CASSGDSIQETQYF.

The chain joins TRBV2 to TRBJ1-2; weak D call: TRBD1 (6 bases). Germline values: CDR1 SNHLY, CDR2 FYNNEI. The CDR3 has 14 residues. V lost 3 bases, J lost 2 bases, and 10 bases lay in between. This chain's CDR3 is CASSEGTGNYGYTF. As DNA, the CDR3 is TGTGCCAGCAGTGAGGGTACAGGGAACTATGGCTACACCTTC.

The chain couples TRBV6-2 or TRBV6-3 to TRBJ2-5; 9 bases are a match to TRBD2. The CDR3 length is 15 residues. Looked up from germline, CDR1 is MNHEY and CDR2 is SVGEGT. V dropped 4 bases and J dropped 5; count of bases not matched to a gene: 8. The CDR3 loop reads CASSSSGEGWETQYF. Here the CDR3 DNA reads TGTGCCAGCAGTTCTAGCGGGGAGGGGTGGGAGACCCAGTACTTC.

CDR3 bases: TGTGCCAGCAGGGCCGGACTAGCACCTTACGAGCAGTACTTC. This sequence encodes CASRAGLAPYEQYF. V usage is TRBV27 and J usage is TRBJ2-7, with 8 nucleotides matching TRBD2. The V gene's germline CDR1 is MNHEY and CDR2 SMNVEV (reference sequence). This CDR3 region has 14 residues. The V gene end was trimmed by 6 bases and the J gene end by 4 bases; junction bases not matched to a gene: 8.

CDR3: CASSASGGEVDTQYF. For the CDR3, the DNA is TGTGCCAGCAGCGCCTCGGGGGGCGAGGTAGATACGCAGTATTTT. V gene TRBV6-4 combines with J gene TRBJ2-3; tentative D call: TRBD2 (7 bases). Per the germline V gene, CDR1 is MRHNA and CDR2 is SNTAGT. V lost 6 bases and J lost 5, with 18 bases in between. This CDR3 spans 15 amino acids.

This clone has only a few counts. The genes are TRBV19 and TRBJ1-4; a weak D match, TRBD1 (6 bases). Trimming left V 3 bases short and J 7 bases short, with 9 bases between. The CDR3 contains 13 residues. Germline loops: CDR1 LNHDA, CDR2 SQIVND (reference sequence). CDR3 sequence reads: CASSIRTAEKLFF. CDR3 nucleotide sequence: TGTGCCAGTAGTATTCGGACAGCTGAAAAACTGTTTTTT.

The chain recombines TRBV19 with TRBJ1-6; weak D call: TRBD1 (5 bases). CDR1 is LNHDA and CDR2 is SQIVND in the germline V gene (reference sequence). The CDR3 has 15 residues. With 3 bases removed from V and 7 bases from J, the gap between germline ends came to 13 bases. The CDR3 is CASSMSQGENSPLHF. CDR3 DNA sequence: TGTGCCAGTAGTATGTCCCAGGGCGAAAATTCACCCCTCCACTTT.

J is TRBJ1-5 and V is TRBV6-5; 7 bases agree with TRBD1. In germline, CDR1 is MNHEY, CDR2 SVGAGI. The CDR3 has 14 residues. V lost 7 bases, J lost 2 bases, and 5 bases stayed unmatched. For the CDR3, the DNA is TGTGCCAGCAAGTACAGGGGCGGCAATCAGCCCCAGCATTTT. Translated: CASKYRGGNQPQHF.

The V call is TRBV4-1, the J call TRBJ2-2, with 12 nucleotides matching TRBD1. The CDR3 sequence is 15 residues long. Per germline, CDR1 MGHRA and CDR2 YSYEKL. The V gene end was trimmed by 6 bases and the J gene end by 7 bases; junction bases not matched to a gene: 6. The CDR3 DNA follows: TGCGCCAGCAGTTCGGGACAGGGGGCTCTCGGGGAGCTGTTTTTT. Amino acid sequence: CASSSGQGALGELFF.